Below are 27 T cell receptor beta chains sequenced from a single sample in a study of blood T cell repertoires in COVID-19. The table came from immunoSEQ multiplex PCR; TCRdb's copy has only in-frame clones and leaves some out. The sample carries fewer than 150,000 clones, 88% recorded once. The specimen sequenced was peripheral blood. The origin of the receptors is a man aged 50-59 years with active or convalescent COVID-19.

On this clone: One end of the junction fails to match germline, which may point to a read error. The chain combines TRBV28 with TRBJ1-3; D is unclear. CDR3 length equals 12 residues. Germline V gene lookup returns CDR1 MDHEN and CDR2 SYDVKM. In DNA form, the CDR3 reads TGTGCCAGCAATTTACAGGGAAACACCATATATTTT. As protein: CASNLQGNTIYF. Together with reference TRBV28 and TRBJ1-3, the CDR3 gives the full variable domain: DVKVTQSSRYLVKRTGEKVFLECVQDMDHENMFWYRQDPGLGLRLIYFSYDVKMKEKGDIPEGYSVSREKKERFSLILESASTNQTSMYLCASNLQGNTIYFGEGSWLTVV.

V and J are TRBV5-4 and TRBJ2-7; TRBD2 aligns across 8 bases. The CDR3 length is 15 residues. CDR1 and CDR2 from the germline V gene are SGHNT and YYREEE (reference sequence). V lost 3 bases, J lost 5 bases, and 10 bases stayed unmatched. CDR3 sequence (DNA): TGTGCCAGCAGCTGGGAGGGGACTAGACGCAACGAGCAGTACTTC. It translates to CASSWEGTRRNEQYF.

J is TRBJ2-1 and V is TRBV7-9; TRBD2 agrees at 7 bases. Trimming took 6 bases from V and 2 from J; bases not matched to a gene: 10. There are 16 residues in the CDR3. The V gene's germline CDR1 is SEHNR and CDR2 FQNEAQ (reference sequence). This CDR3 is CASRPRASGPYNEQFF. CDR3 coding DNA: TGTGCCAGCAGACCACGCGCTAGCGGACCCTACAATGAGCAGTTCTTC.

The chain combines TRBV2 with TRBJ2-5, with 9 bases matching TRBD2. Trimming removed 6 bases from V and 4 bases from J; junction bases left unmatched: 12. This CDR3 has 16 amino acids. Germline values: CDR1 SNHLY, CDR2 FYNNEI. CDR3 DNA sequence: TGTGCCAGCAGCCGAGGGCGGGAGGGCCGATCAGAGACCCAGTACTTC. It codes for CASSRGREGRSETQYF.

The chain combines TRBV24-1 with TRBJ2-7, with D possibly matching TRBD2 (6 bases). This CDR3 comprises 18 residues. Germline V gene data show CDR1 as KGHDR and CDR2 as SFDVKD. Trimming pared 5 bases from V and 2 bases from J, leaving 24 bases between. This chain's CDR3 is CATSGKGPAGGIPYEQYF. The CDR3, as DNA: TGTGCCACCAGTGGAAAGGGCCCGGCCGGAGGGATCCCCTACGAGCAGTACTTC.

The V and J genes are TRBV6-5 and TRBJ1-5, with unresolved D. Germline-derived CDR1 and CDR2 are MNHEY and SVGAGI. This CDR3 is built from 15 residues. Trimming took 9 bases from V and 2 from J, leaving 17 bases between them. In DNA form, the CDR3 reads TGTGCCAGTCGGACCGAACGGGAGGGCAATCAGCCCCAGCATTTT. It yields the protein CASRTEREGNQPQHF.

The chain combines TRBV5-1 with TRBJ1-2, with TRBD1 matching 8 bases. V shed 3 bases and J 6 bases; nucleotides not matched to a gene: 10. The CDR3 is 15 amino acids. The germline V gene has CDR1 SGHRS and CDR2 YFSETQ. The CDR3 spells CASSWAGTGPNGYTF. The CDR3 DNA reads TGCGCCAGCAGCTGGGCCGGGACAGGTCCCAATGGCTACACCTTC.

The chain has TRBV28 and TRBJ1-1; 8 bases are shared with TRBD1. V shed 7 bases, J shed 1 base, and the junction held 5 bases outside the gene matches. Germline CDR1 MDHEN, CDR2 SYDVKM. The CDR3 has 14 amino acids. The DNA for the CDR3 is TGTGCCAGCACCCCAGGGGGCTCGAACACTGAAGCTTTCTTT. Translating it yields CASTPGGSNTEAFF.

This chain connects TRBV11-3 to TRBJ2-2; TRBD1 is a possible D gene (5 bases). The CDR3 sequence is 16 residues long. The germline V gene encodes CDR1 SGHNT and CDR2 YENEEA. The germline V and J ends were trimmed by 4 bases and 1 base, with 13 bases remaining between them. The CDR3 reads CASSSGHGRNTGELFF. In DNA, the CDR3 is TGTGCCAGCAGCTCAGGGCACGGAAGGAACACCGGGGAGCTGTTTTTT. Full variable domain (rest looked up from reference TRBV11-3 and TRBJ2-2): EAGVVQSPRYKIIEKKQPVAFWCNPISGHNTLYWYLQNLGQGPELLIRYENEEAVDDSQLPKDRFSAERLKGVDSTLKIQPAELGDSAVYLCASSSGHGRNTGELFFGEGSRLTVL.

V gene TRBV6-5 combines with J gene TRBJ2-1; tentative D call: TRBD1 (5 bases). The CDR3 is 15 residues long. From germline, CDR1 is MNHEY and CDR2 SVGAGI. V lost 6 bases and J 5 bases, leaving 17 bases between the germline ends. CDR3 sequence (DNA): TGTGCCAGCAGAAGAGGACGACAGTCCCACAATGAGCAGTTCTTC. Translation: CASRRGRQSHNEQFF.

This CDR3 is CASRQQGAANYGYTF. CDR3 nucleotide sequence: TGTGCCAGCAGACAACAGGGTGCAGCTAACTATGGCTACACCTTC. The gene calls are TRBV2 and TRBJ1-2; D is perhaps TRBD1 (6 bases). The V gene's germline CDR1 is SNHLY and CDR2 FYNNEI. Trimming pared 6 bases from V and 0 bases from J, leaving 14 bases between. CDR3 length: 15 amino acids.

The chain couples TRBV19 to TRBJ1-1; TRBD1 agrees at 7 bases. The CDR3 covers 15 residues. Germline V lookup: CDR1 LNHDA, CDR2 SQIVND (reference sequence). Losses at the gene ends were 5 bases for V and 4 bases for J; bases not matched to a gene: 10. This CDR3 reads CASSVIQGRFTEAFF. CDR3 nucleotides: TGTGCCAGTAGTGTGATACAGGGGCGGTTCACTGAAGCTTTCTTT. The variable domain in full, with the rest retrieved from reference TRBV19 and TRBJ1-1, is DGGITQSPKYLFRKEGQNVTLSCEQNLNHDAMYWYRQDPGQGLRLIYYSQIVNDFQKGDIAEGYSVSREKKESFPLTVTSAQKNPTAFYLCASSVIQGRFTEAFFGQGTRLTVV.

V and J are TRBV6-1 and TRBJ1-5; D not resolved. Germline V gives CDR1 MNHNS, CDR2 SASEGT. The V gene lost 3 bases and the J gene lost 0 bases, with 3 bases spanning the gap. The CDR3 covers 13 residues. The CDR3 region has the DNA TGTGCCAGCAGTGACAGTAGCAATCAGCCCCAGCATTTT. It codes for CASSDSSNQPQHF.

The rearrangement uses TRBV28 and TRBJ1-3; D uncertain. Germline CDR1 is MDHEN and CDR2 is SYDVKM. The CDR3 covers 12 residues. The ends were cut back, 4 bases at V and 4 bases at J, with 5 bases in the middle. Written as DNA, the CDR3 is TGTGCCAGCAGTTCCCCAGGAAACACCATATATTTT. Translation: CASSSPGNTIYF.

The V and J genes are TRBV16 and TRBJ1-4; 7 bases match TRBD1. Germline CDR1 KGHSY, CDR2 FQNENV. Losses at the gene ends were 6 bases for V and 3 bases for J; bases not matched to a gene: 4. This CDR3 region has 14 residues. The CDR3 spells CASSRQGSNEKLFF. CDR3 bases: TGTGCCAGCAGTCGACAGGGATCTAATGAAAAACTGTTTTTT.

The V and J genes are TRBV19 and TRBJ2-7, with 7 positions matching TRBD1. CDR1 LNHDA and CDR2 SQIVND come from the germline V gene (reference sequence). V dropped 5 bases and J dropped 5; count of bases not matched to a gene: 6. This CDR3 spans 13 amino acids. The DNA for the CDR3 is TGTGCCAGTAGTTCGACAGGGAAAGACGAGCAGTACTTC. It yields the protein CASSSTGKDEQYF.

J is TRBJ2-1 and V is TRBV6-5, with 12 bases identical to TRBD2. There are 15 residues in the CDR3. With V trimmed by 6 bases and J by 8 bases, 8 bases remained unmatched. The germline gives CDR1 MNHEY, CDR2 SVGAGI. CDR3 sequence (DNA): TGTGCCAGCAGGAGGACTAGCGGGGCCTGGGATGAGCAGTTCTTC. Translation: CASRRTSGAWDEQFF.

V gene TRBV28 combines with J gene TRBJ1-5; 9 bases are shared with TRBD1. J lost 2 bases, V lost 1 base, and 6 bases had no gene match. Germline CDR1 is MDHEN and CDR2 is SYDVKM. The CDR3 totals 17 residues. The DNA for the CDR3 is TGTGCCAGCAGTTTATCCCGGGGGACAGGGCGCAATCAGCCCCAGCATTTT. Protein: CASSLSRGTGRNQPQHF. Using reference TRBV28 and TRBJ1-5 for the parts outside the CDR3, the full variable domain is DVKVTQSSRYLVKRTGEKVFLECVQDMDHENMFWYRQDPGLGLRLIYFSYDVKMKEKGDIPEGYSVSREKKERFSLILESASTNQTSMYLCASSLSRGTGRNQPQHFGDGTRLSIL.

In this sample, this clone turned up once. The CDR3 DNA follows: TGTGCCACCAGCGTCGGGACTATCCGAGATACGCAGTATTTT. It yields the protein CATSVGTIRDTQYF. The chain employs TRBV15 and TRBJ2-3; TRBD2 agrees at 7 bases. There are 14 residues in the CDR3. CDR1 LNHNV and CDR2 YYDKDF come from the germline V gene (reference sequence). With V trimmed by 5 bases and J by 5 bases, 7 bases remained unmatched. Looking up the rest from reference TRBV15 and TRBJ2-3 gives the full variable domain: DAMVIQNPRYQVTQFGKPVTLSCSQTLNHNVMYWYQQKSSQAPKLLFHYYDKDFNNEADTPDNFQSRRPNTSFCFLDIRSPGLGDTAMYLCATSVGTIRDTQYFGPGTRLTVL.

This rearrangement joins TRBV7-9 to TRBJ2-5; 9 bases fit TRBD1. V trimming: 0 bases; J trimming: 0 bases; junction bases outside the gene matches: 2. The CDR3 runs 16 residues. Per the germline V gene, CDR1 is SEHNR and CDR2 is FQNEAQ (reference sequence). The CDR3 sequence is CASSLAGQGYQETQYF. For the CDR3, the DNA is TGTGCCAGCAGCTTAGCCGGACAGGGGTACCAAGAGACCCAGTACTTC.

The J gene is TRBJ1-2, the V gene TRBV5-1, with 7 bases that match TRBD1. The CDR3 spans 16 residues. Germline CDR1 reads SGHRS; CDR2 reads YFSETQ. The V and J ends lost 4 bases and 0 bases, in that order; junction bases with no gene match: 9. The CDR3 is CASSEGGTPTNYGYTF. The CDR3, as DNA: TGCGCCAGCAGCGAAGGGGGCACCCCTACTAACTATGGCTACACCTTC.

The rearrangement links TRBV5-6 to TRBJ1-1; TRBD1 aligns across 8 bases. With 4 bases clipped from V and 3 bases from J, the junction kept 2 bases outside the gene matches. The CDR3 sequence is 13 residues long. CDR1 and CDR2 from the germline V gene are SGHDT and YYEEEE. The CDR3 region has the DNA TGTGCCAGCAGCCCGGACAGGGACACTGAAGCTTTCTTT. Residues: CASSPDRDTEAFF. Using reference TRBV5-6 and TRBJ1-1 for the parts outside the CDR3, the full variable domain is DAGVTQSPTHLIKTRGQQVTLRCSPKSGHDTVSWYQQALGQGPQFIFQYYEEEERQRGNFPDRFSGHQFPNYSSELNVNALLLGDSALYLCASSPDRDTEAFFGQGTRLTVV.

The rearrangement links TRBV2 to TRBJ1-4, with 7 bases fitting TRBD1. The trim removed 3 bases at V and 5 bases at J, leaving 12 bases unmatched. This CDR3 region has 17 residues. Germline values: CDR1 SNHLY, CDR2 FYNNEI. CDR3 in DNA: TGTGCCAGCAGTGACATGTCTACAGGGGCAATAAATGAAAAACTGTTTTTT. Its translation is CASSDMSTGAINEKLFF.

The chain couples TRBV28 to TRBJ1-4, with D perhaps matching TRBD1 (6 bases). The V gene's germline CDR1 is MDHEN and CDR2 SYDVKM. The CDR3 is made up of 15 amino acids. The V gene lost 2 bases and the J gene lost 10 bases, with 17 bases spanning the gap. CDR3 sequence reads: CASSLERATGLKLFF. Here the CDR3 DNA reads TGTGCCAGCAGTTTAGAGAGAGCAACAGGGTTAAAACTGTTTTTT.

The V gene is TRBV6-5, the J gene TRBJ2-7; 10 positions agree with TRBD1. Germline CDR1 and CDR2: MNHEY and SVGAGI. V lost 6 bases, J lost 6 bases, and 8 bases stayed unmatched. CDR3 length equals 14 residues. CDR3 nucleotides: TGTGCCAGCAGGTGGGACAGGGGAATCTCCGAGCAGTACTTC. It yields the protein CASRWDRGISEQYF.

This chain uses TRBV28 with TRBJ2-7; D gene uncertain. The germline gives CDR1 MDHEN, CDR2 SYDVKM. The CDR3 covers 13 residues. The V end was cut by 4 bases, the J end by 2 bases, with 9 bases between. CDR3 nucleotide sequence: TGTGCCAGCAGTTCCCCCCTACCCTACGAGCAGTACTTC. Protein sequence: CASSSPLPYEQYF. Full variable domain (missing parts from reference TRBV28 and TRBJ2-7): DVKVTQSSRYLVKRTGEKVFLECVQDMDHENMFWYRQDPGLGLRLIYFSYDVKMKEKGDIPEGYSVSREKKERFSLILESASTNQTSMYLCASSSPLPYEQYFGPGTRLTVT.

The chain has TRBV11-1 and TRBJ2-5, with a possible D match to TRBD1 (6 bases). The V gene lost 5 bases and the J gene lost 1 base, with 11 bases spanning the gap. The V gene's germline CDR1 is SGHAT and CDR2 FQDESV (reference sequence). The CDR3 consists of 14 residues. The CDR3 here is CASSPRTVQETQYF. The CDR3 DNA follows: TGTGCCAGCAGCCCCCGGACAGTCCAAGAGACCCAGTACTTC.